The 27 T cell receptor beta chains below all came from one sample that was sequenced in a study of cytomegalovirus exposure and HLA in healthy donors. Primers: 60 Vbeta forward and 13 Jbeta reverse. Generated by immunoSEQ multiplex PCR, the TCRdb table keeps only in-frame clones and is missing some. This table holds roughly 200,000 clones, approximately 85% found once. The sample consisted of PBMCs. These receptors were taken from a woman aged 40 to 50 in good health and CMV-seronegative.

V gene TRBV7-2 combines with J gene TRBJ2-2, with D tentatively TRBD1 (5 bases). Germline V gene sequence: CDR1 SGHTA, CDR2 FQGNSA. The CDR3 contains 16 residues. V was cut by 0 bases and J by 7 bases, with 15 bases left in between. The CDR3 spells CASSLAARASGGELFF. The CDR3 region has the DNA TGTGCCAGCAGCTTAGCGGCCAGGGCCTCGGGCGGGGAGCTGTTTTTT. Full variable domain (missing parts from reference TRBV7-2 and TRBJ2-2): GAGVSQSPSNKVTEKGKDVELRCDPISGHTALYWYRQSLGQGLEFLIYFQGNSAPDKSGLPSDRFSAERTGGSVSTLTIQRTQQEDSAVYLCASSLAARASGGELFFGEGSRLTVL.

The rearrangement uses TRBV7-2 and TRBJ2-1; maybe TRBD1 (5 bases). The CDR3 covers 13 residues. With 7 bases removed from V and 7 bases from J, the gap between germline ends came to 14 bases. CDR1 is SGHTA and CDR2 is FQGNSA in the germline V gene. CDR3 amino acids: CASKLTGWNEQFF. DNA for the CDR3: TGTGCCAGCAAGCTTACAGGATGGAATGAGCAGTTCTTC.

The chain employs TRBV4-1 and TRBJ1-5; D is uncertain. Germline V lookup: CDR1 MGHRA, CDR2 YSYEKL. Trimming took 1 base from V and 0 from J, leaving 13 bases between them. The CDR3 has 17 amino acids. CDR3: CASSQVSAEYSNQPQHF. The CDR3 nucleotides are TGCGCCAGCAGCCAAGTCTCTGCCGAGTATAGCAATCAGCCCCAGCATTTT.

The chain joins TRBV11-2 to TRBJ2-5, with TRBD1 as a possible D gene (6 bases). V lost 0 bases and J 1 base, leaving 15 bases between the germline ends. Per the germline V gene, CDR1 is SGHAT and CDR2 is FQNNGV. The CDR3 has 17 residues. CDR3 bases: TGTGCCAGCAGCTTAGATTGGGGGCCGGCACTCCAAGAGACCCAGTACTTC. Translation gives CASSLDWGPALQETQYF. Based on the CDR3 plus reference TRBV11-2 and TRBJ2-5, the full variable domain is EAGVAQSPRYKIIEKRQSVAFWCNPISGHATLYWYQQILGQGPKLLIQFQNNGVVDDSQLPKDRFSAERLKGVDSTLKIQPAKLEDSAVYLCASSLDWGPALQETQYFGPGTRLLVL.

The V call is TRBV2, the J call TRBJ1-5; D is unclear. V shed 5 bases and J shed 1 base, with 6 bases lying between them. Germline V gives CDR1 SNHLY, CDR2 FYNNEI. CDR3 size: 13 residues. The chain's CDR3 is CASSTGSNQPQHF. The CDR3 DNA is TGTGCCAGCAGTACGGGAAGCAATCAGCCCCAGCATTTT.

The chain links TRBV6-1 to TRBJ2-7; perhaps TRBD2 as D (5 bases). The V gene lost 5 bases and the J gene lost 2 bases, with 10 bases spanning the gap. The CDR3 spans 13 residues. Germline CDR1 reads MNHNS; CDR2 reads SASEGT. CDR3 sequence reads: CASSQTGTYEQYF. The CDR3 coding sequence is TGTGCCAGCAGTCAGACGGGGACCTACGAGCAGTACTTC.

The chain recombines TRBV6-1 with TRBJ2-3; possible D gene TRBD2, 7 bases. CDR1 MNHNS and CDR2 SASEGT come from the germline V gene. With 3 bases removed from V and 2 bases from J, the gap between germline ends came to 15 bases. The CDR3 extends over 16 amino acids. CDR3 residues: CASSDGRGGDTDTQYF. As DNA, the CDR3 is TGTGCCAGCAGTGACGGAAGGGGGGGAGACACAGATACGCAGTATTTT.

The chain employs TRBV27 and TRBJ2-6, with a weak D call TRBD2 (5 bases). The germline V and J ends were trimmed by 6 bases and 2 bases, with 8 bases remaining between them. Germline V gives CDR1 MNHEY, CDR2 SMNVEV (reference sequence). This CDR3 has 14 amino acids. CDR3 amino acids: CASSSGAGANVLTF. The CDR3 DNA is TGTGCCAGCAGCTCCGGGGCTGGGGCCAACGTCCTGACTTTC.

The DNA of the CDR3 is TGCAGCGTCATGACCGGGACAGGCTCCTACGAGCAGTACTTC. This sequence encodes CSVMTGTGSYEQYF. V gene TRBV29-1 combines with J gene TRBJ2-7; 8 bases map to TRBD1. The germline gives CDR1 SQVTM, CDR2 ANQGSEA. V lost 6 bases to trimming and J lost 0 bases; unmatched junction nucleotides: 7. This CDR3 is 14 amino acids long.

The chain uses TRBV7-6 and TRBJ2-7; D is possibly TRBD1 (6 bases). The germline V gene encodes CDR1 SGHVS and CDR2 FNYEAQ. The germline V and J ends were trimmed by 5 bases and 3 bases, with 11 bases remaining between them. The CDR3 is 13 amino acids. DNA of the CDR3: TGTGCCAGCAGCCATGGACAGAGCTACGAGCAGTACTTC. Its protein product is CASSHGQSYEQYF.

The genes are TRBV5-5 and TRBJ1-1; possible D gene TRBD1, 6 bases. This CDR3 has 16 amino acids. Germline V gene lookup returns CDR1 SGHKS and CDR2 YYEKEE (reference sequence). V was shortened by 4 bases and J by 0 bases, with 16 bases between the two germline ends. The chain's CDR3 is CASSIPGHGMNTEAFF. In DNA form, the CDR3 reads TGTGCCAGCAGCATCCCGGGACACGGGATGAACACTGAAGCTTTCTTT.

V gene TRBV19 combines with J gene TRBJ2-5; 7 nucleotides line up with TRBD2. J was trimmed by 7 bases and V by 9 bases; bases with no gene match: 11. The CDR3 spans 13 residues. Looked up from germline, CDR1 is LNHDA and CDR2 is SQIVND (reference sequence). DNA for the CDR3: TGTGCCAGCCACGTGAGCGGCGGGGGGACCCAGTACTTC. As protein: CASHVSGGGTQYF.

This chain uses TRBV2 with TRBJ1-1; TRBD1 agrees at 8 bases. V gave up 7 bases and J gave up 3 bases; unmatched junction bases: 4. Germline assignment: CDR1 SNHLY and CDR2 FYNNEI. The CDR3 spans 13 residues. The CDR3 reads CASIMDRDTEAFF. The CDR3 DNA reads as TGTGCCAGCATTATGGACAGGGACACTGAAGCTTTCTTT.

J is TRBJ2-3 and V is TRBV6-1, with TRBD2 matching 7 bases. Germline values: CDR1 MNHNS, CDR2 SASEGT. V dropped 0 bases and J dropped 7; count of bases not matched to a gene: 4. The CDR3 contains 14 residues. CDR3: CASSEAGGPNTQYF. The CDR3, as DNA: TGTGCCAGCAGTGAAGCGGGAGGGCCGAATACGCAGTATTTT.

The table lists this clone with a few counts. The rearrangement links TRBV7-9 to TRBJ2-5; the match to TRBD2 covers 9 bases. Unmatched junction bases numbered 4, after V lost 1 base and J lost 4 bases. The CDR3 loop spans 15 amino acids. Germline values: CDR1 SEHNR, CDR2 FQNEAQ (reference sequence). DNA of the CDR3: TGTGCCAGCAGCTTAGGCGGGAGGGCTCCAGAGACCCAGTACTTC. This encodes CASSLGGRAPETQYF.

V is TRBV5-6 and J is TRBJ2-1, with TRBD2 matching over 13 bases. Germline CDR1 SGHDT, CDR2 YYEEEE. With 4 bases clipped from V and 0 bases from J, the junction kept 4 bases outside the gene matches. The CDR3 covers 17 residues. CDR3 bases: TGTGCCAGCAGCCCTGGGACTAGCGGGAACTCCTACAATGAGCAGTTCTTC. As protein: CASSPGTSGNSYNEQFF.

The chain employs TRBV2 and TRBJ1-1; TRBD1 aligns across 8 bases. Per germline, CDR1 SNHLY and CDR2 FYNNEI. The CDR3 totals 15 residues. V dropped 10 bases and J dropped 4; count of bases not matched to a gene: 14. In DNA, the CDR3 is TGTGCCATCCACCTTTATCGGACAGGGAGCACTGAAGCTTTCTTT. Encoded protein: CAIHLYRTGSTEAFF.

This clone appeared a few times. V gene TRBV29-1 combines with J gene TRBJ2-4, with D uncertain. CDR1 and CDR2 from the germline V gene are SQVTM and ANQGSEA. The CDR3 has 12 amino acids. V lost 4 bases and J 0 bases, leaving 4 bases between the germline ends. CDR3 DNA sequence: TGCAGCGTTGTACTAGCCAAAAACATTCAGTACTTC. It translates to CSVVLAKNIQYF. The entire variable domain, with the rest obtained from reference TRBV29-1 and TRBJ2-4, is as follows: SAVISQKPSRDICQRGTSLTIQCQVDSQVTMMFWYRQQPGQSLTLIATANQGSEATYESGFVIDKFPISRPNLTFSTLTVSNMSPEDSSIYLCSVVLAKNIQYFGAGTRLSVL.

The chain recombines TRBV6-1 with TRBJ2-1, with 7 bases fitting TRBD2. Trimming cost V 4 bases and J 6 bases; bases outside gene matches: 6. Germline loops: CDR1 MNHNS, CDR2 SASEGT. The CDR3 is 14 amino acids. The chain's CDR3 is CASSVLTGGNEQFF. The CDR3 DNA reads as TGTGCCAGCAGTGTACTGACGGGGGGCAATGAGCAGTTCTTC.

The chain links TRBV28 to TRBJ1-5; D is possibly TRBD1 (5 bases). The CDR3 is 16 residues long. Germline V gene sequence: CDR1 MDHEN, CDR2 SYDVKM. Trimming removed 3 bases from V and 3 bases from J, with 15 bases in between. The CDR3: CASSFRWQGYNQPQHF. The CDR3 DNA is TGTGCCAGCAGTTTTAGGTGGCAGGGCTACAATCAGCCCCAGCATTTT.

This clone has a handful of counts. The chain employs TRBV28 and TRBJ1-4; D might be TRBD1 (6 bases). This CDR3 spans 12 amino acids. V was cut by 6 bases and J by 9 bases, with 11 bases left in between. Germline values: CDR1 MDHEN, CDR2 SYDVKM. CDR3 residues: CASRGTPKKLFF. The CDR3 coding sequence is TGTGCCAGCAGGGGGACACCTAAAAAACTGTTTTTT.

Concerning this clone: Within the sample, other DNA sequences also encode this same CDR3. The V and J genes are TRBV4-1 and TRBJ1-1; the D gene is possibly TRBD1 (5 bases). V lost 2 bases, J lost 4 bases, and 11 bases lay in between. Germline V gives CDR1 MGHRA, CDR2 YSYEKL. There are 14 residues in the CDR3. The CDR3 spells CASSQRGLGTEAFF. CDR3 nucleotides: TGCGCCAGCAGCCAACGGGGACTGGGCACTGAAGCTTTCTTT.

V is TRBV19 and J is TRBJ2-1; 11 bases map to TRBD2. CDR1 and CDR2 (germline): LNHDA, SQIVND (reference sequence). The CDR3 consists of 15 residues. Trimming took 5 bases from V and 8 from J; bases not matched to a gene: 8. For the CDR3, the DNA is TGTGCCAGTAGTCCACTAGCGGGAGTAGGGCATGAGCAGTTCTTC. Amino acid sequence: CASSPLAGVGHEQFF.

The chain links TRBV30 to TRBJ1-2; D might be TRBD1 (6 bases). Germline CDR1 is GTSNPN and CDR2 is SVGIG (reference sequence). The CDR3 length is 16 residues. V lost 4 bases and J 5 bases, leaving 23 bases between the germline ends. CDR3 in amino acids: CAWKAGVLLTTYGYTF. As DNA, the CDR3 is TGTGCCTGGAAAGCAGGGGTGTTGCTAACGACTTATGGCTACACCTTC.

The J gene is TRBJ1-1, the V gene TRBV7-3; no clear D gene. V was trimmed by 4 bases and J by 1 base, leaving 10 bases between them. The CDR3 totals 14 residues. Germline CDR1 and CDR2: SGHTA and FQGTGA. For the CDR3, the DNA is TGTGCCAGCAGCTCCGGACGGGGGAACACTGAAGCTTTCTTT. This gives the protein CASSSGRGNTEAFF.

This sequence joins TRBV27 and TRBJ1-5, with a weak D call TRBD1 (6 bases). The CDR3 extends over 18 amino acids. Germline V gene sequence: CDR1 MNHEY, CDR2 SMNVEV (reference sequence). V lost 1 base, J lost 1 base, and 17 bases lay in between. The DNA for the CDR3 is TGTGCCAGCAGTTTATTTGGGCAGGGGAGTTTAAGCAATCAGCCCCAGCATTTT. Protein sequence: CASSLFGQGSLSNQPQHF.

The rearrangement uses TRBV13 and TRBJ1-6, with D possibly TRBD1 on 6 matching bases. V shed 1 base and J shed 7 bases, with 11 bases lying between them. This CDR3 has 15 amino acids. CDR1 is PRHDT, CDR2 FYEKMQ, per germline (reference sequence). CDR3 nucleotide sequence: TGTGCCAGCAGCTTAGAGGGGGGGTGGAATTCACCCCTCCACTTT. Translating gives CASSLEGGWNSPLHF.